The rows below give T cell receptor beta chains drawn from one sample of a study of T-cell memory formation after mild COVID-19. TCRdb passed the 5' RACE reads through MiXCR, listing each CDR3 protein once. The repertoire holds 400,000 to 550,000 distinct CDR3 sequences, with 20% to 25% as singletons. The specimen was PBMCs or a T cell subset sorted from them (not recorded which). Every receptor here comes from an adult woman who had mild COVID-19 (a few samples of this study predate the infection). Cell type and time point are not known. Both conserved end residues are part of each CDR3. Each record gives: J gene, V gene, clone size, D gene, CDR3 protein, CDR3 DNA. D genes are given only for firm matches. Clone size is given for some rows only: seen once, a few or many times, or a class if the clone is expanded.

j_call: TRBJ1-1
v_call: TRBV6-5
clone_size: few
d_call: NA
cdr3_aa: CASSYSNRAITEAFF
cdr3_nt: TGTGCCAGCAGTTACTCGAACCGTGCTATCACTGAAGCTTTCTTT

j_call: TRBJ2-1
v_call: TRBV30
clone_size: few
d_call: NA
cdr3_aa: CAWSLTGRAGNEQFF
cdr3_nt: TGTGCCTGGAGCCTTACGGGGCGGGCAGGGAATGAGCAGTTCTTC

j_call: TRBJ1-2
v_call: TRBV5-1
clone_size: few
d_call: TRBD1
cdr3_aa: CASSLTGADYGYTF
cdr3_nt: TGCGCCAGCAGCTTGACAGGGGCGGACTATGGCTACACCTTC

j_call: TRBJ2-7
v_call: TRBV7-9
clone_size: few
d_call: NA
cdr3_aa: CATGLRGEAYEQYF
cdr3_nt: TGTGCCACTGGGCTCAGGGGGGAAGCCTACGAGCAGTACTTC

j_call: TRBJ1-6
v_call: TRBV4-3
clone_size: NA
d_call: TRBD1
cdr3_aa: CASSQEDRGYSPLHF
cdr3_nt: TGCGCCAGCAGCCAAGAGGACAGGGGTTACTCACCCCTCCACTTT

j_call: TRBJ2-5
v_call: TRBV7-9
clone_size: NA
d_call: NA
cdr3_aa: CASSPLFETQYF
cdr3_nt: TGTGCCAGCAGCCCCCTGTTTGAGACCCAGTACTTC

j_call: TRBJ2-1
v_call: TRBV12-3/TRBV12-4
clone_size: few
d_call: NA
cdr3_aa: CASSPASRENEQFF
cdr3_nt: TGTGCCAGCAGCCCGGCGTCTAGAGAGAATGAGCAGTTCTTC

j_call: TRBJ2-1
v_call: TRBV24-1
clone_size: NA
d_call: NA
cdr3_aa: CATRGGVSNEQFF
cdr3_nt: TGTGCCACCCGAGGGGGAGTATCCAATGAGCAGTTCTTC

j_call: TRBJ2-2
v_call: TRBV5-1
clone_size: NA
d_call: TRBD1
cdr3_aa: CASSLETGVAGELFF
cdr3_nt: TGCGCCAGCAGCTTGGAGACAGGGGTCGCCGGGGAGCTGTTTTTT

j_call: TRBJ1-1
v_call: TRBV24-1
clone_size: few
d_call: NA
cdr3_aa: CATSDLRDSPNTEAFF
cdr3_nt: TGTGCCACCAGTGATTTGCGGGATTCGCCGAACACTGAAGCTTTCTTT

j_call: TRBJ2-3
v_call: TRBV2
clone_size: few
d_call: TRBD2
cdr3_aa: CASSERGAWIDTQYF
cdr3_nt: TGTGCCAGCAGTGAGCGGGGGGCCTGGATAGATACGCAGTATTTT

j_call: TRBJ1-2
v_call: TRBV2
clone_size: NA
d_call: NA
cdr3_aa: CASRKSGFQGYGYTF
cdr3_nt: TGTGCCAGCAGGAAATCAGGGTTTCAGGGATATGGCTACACCTTC